This is a list of T cell receptor beta chains from one sample in a study of T cell responses to AZD1222 COVID-19 vaccine. Some clones are missing from TCRdb's copy, which holds only in-frame ones; the method was immunoSEQ multiplex PCR. The table lists about 120,000 clones, more than 75% of them singletons. The material sequenced was peripheral blood, taken on day 0 of AZD1222 vaccination. The receptors were gathered from an adult in good health. CDR3s include the opening cysteine and the closing phenylalanine or tryptophan. The D gene is left open where the match is weak. Size is omitted from some rows. Given values are once, few, many or a class for expanded clones.

abundance | j_gene | d_gene | v_gene | CDR3nt | CDR3aa
NA | TRBJ2-7 | NA | TRBV14 | TGTGCCAGCAGCCGGGACGCACTACACGCCTCCTACGAGCAGTACTTC | CASSRDALHASYEQYF
few | TRBJ1-3 | NA | TRBV19 | TGTGCCAGTAGTATTATGTCAGTCTACGGAAACACCATATATTTT | CASSIMSVYGNTIYF
NA | TRBJ1-5 | NA | TRBV18 | TGTGCCAGCTCACCACTCCCAGGGGTAGGACAGCCCCAGCATTTT | CASSPLPGVGQPQHF
few | TRBJ2-3 | TRBD2 | TRBV2 | TGTGCCAGCAGTTCAGGAGCGGGAGCAGATACGCAGTATTTT | CASSSGAGADTQYF
NA | TRBJ1-6 | NA | TRBV6-5 | TGTGCCAGCAGTTACACGGACCTTTATAATTCACCCCTCCACTTT | CASSYTDLYNSPLHF
NA | TRBJ1-1 | NA | TRBV4-1 | TGCGCCAGCAGCCTAACGGAACGGCCCTACACTGAAGCTTTCTTT | CASSLTERPYTEAFF
NA | TRBJ1-1 | NA | TRBV4-1 | TGCGCCAGCAGCCAGGGAGGTTACACTGAAGCTTTCTTT | CASSQGGYTEAFF
NA | TRBJ2-1 | NA | TRBV7-6 | TGTGCCAGCAGCTTAATTACGGAATCCTACAATGAGCAGTTCTTC | CASSLITESYNEQFF
NA | TRBJ1-3 | NA | TRBV4-2 | TGTGCCAGCAGCCAAGATTGGGTTACTGGAAACACCATATATTTT | CASSQDWVTGNTIYF
NA | TRBJ1-1 | TRBD1 | TRBV5-1 | TGCGCCAGCAGCTTGGATCCACAGGGGGCCGGCACTGAAGCTTTCTTT | CASSLDPQGAGTEAFF
NA | TRBJ2-1 | TRBD2 | TRBV13 | TGTGCCAGCAGCTTAGTGGTTAGCGGGGGGGCCTCCCCGTTCTTC | CASSLVVSGGASPFF
NA | TRBJ1-5 | TRBD1 | TRBV2 | TGTGCCAGCAGTGTCGGGACAGGAGCTCAGCCCCAGCATTTT | CASSVGTGAQPQHF
once | TRBJ1-1 | NA | TRBV2 | TGTGCCAGCAGTCCCCCAGGGACTGGGGACACTGAAGCTTTCTTT | CASSPPGTGDTEAFF
few | TRBJ1-2 | NA | TRBV27 | TGTGCCAGCAGTCCGCTTGGTAACTATGGCTACACCTTC | CASSPLGNYGYTF
NA | TRBJ1-2 | TRBD1 | TRBV6-5 | TGTGCCAGCAGCCTGGACAGGGCAGGCGGCTACACCTTC | CASSLDRAGGYTF
few | TRBJ1-3 | NA | TRBV19 | TGTGCCAGTAGTCCCTGGATTGAGCTCTCTGGAAACACCATATATTTT | CASSPWIELSGNTIYF
NA | TRBJ1-3 | NA | TRBV19 | TGTGCCACTAATCAGGGCTCTGGAAACACCATATATTTT | CATNQGSGNTIYF